This TCR beta chain comes out of a study of blood T cell repertoires in COVID-19. Across the study: Specimens from acute and convalescent COVID-19 originated in the United States, Italy and Spain.

This table comes from immunoSEQ multiplex PCR, and its TCRdb copy is limited to in-frame clones, with some not included. The sample has around 80,000 clones, 80% to 90% seen once. The sequencing input was peripheral blood. The TCR was taken from an elderly woman with active or convalescent COVID-19.

CDR3 sequence reads: CASSQDDSRNIQYF. Written as DNA, the CDR3 is TGCGCCAGCAGCCAAGATGATAGTCGAAACATTCAGTACTTC. The chain employs TRBV4-3 and TRBJ2-4; no reliable D call. V dropped 0 bases and J dropped 6 bases, with 9 bases sitting between them. The CDR3 length is 14 residues. CDR1 and CDR2 (germline): LGHNA, YSLEER.